Listed below are T cell receptor beta chains from one sample, sequenced in a study of blood T cell repertoires in COVID-19. The assay was immunoSEQ multiplex PCR, and TCRdb's table has in-frame clones only and misses some. The sample yields roughly 430,000 clones, around 90% seen once. What was sequenced was PBMCs or T cells enriched from blood (not recorded which). The origin of the receptors is a woman aged 40 to 50 with acute COVID-19. CDR3s include the opening cysteine and the closing phenylalanine or tryptophan. The D gene is left open where the match is weak. Size is stated for part of the rows, as once, few or many counts, or as a class when the clone is expanded.

clone_size,j_call,d_call,cdr3_length,v_call,cdr3_aa,cdr3_nt
once,TRBJ2-2,.,15,TRBV19,CASSITNLRAGELFF,TGTGCCAGTAGTATTACTAACTTACGGGCCGGGGAGCTGTTTTTT
.,TRBJ2-5,.,12,TRBV30,CAWSVTLETQYF,TGTGCCTGGAGTGTAACATTAGAGACCCAGTACTTC
.,TRBJ1-3,TRBD1,15,TRBV30,CAWSALTGYGNTIYF,TGTGCCTGGAGTGCCTTGACAGGGTACGGAAACACCATATATTTT
.,TRBJ1-5,.,12,TRBV30,CAYRQGNQPQHF,TGTGCCTATCGACAGGGCAATCAGCCCCAGCATTTT
.,TRBJ2-3,.,12,TRBV6-5,CASTRNTDTQYF,TGTGCCAGCACCAGAAACACAGATACGCAGTATTTT
.,TRBJ2-5,.,16,TRBV5-5,CASSLLQGPLAETQYF,TGTGCCAGCAGCTTGTTGCAGGGTCCCTTGGCAGAGACCCAGTACTTC
once,TRBJ2-7,TRBD2,17,TRBV3-1/TRBV3-2,CASSRHGLAGGAYEQYF,TGTGCCAGCAGCCGCCACGGACTAGCGGGGGGGGCTTACGAGCAGTACTTC
.,TRBJ2-5,.,17,TRBV11-2,CASSLVGTRNLQETQYF,TGTGCCAGCAGCTTAGTTGGTACGCGCAACCTCCAAGAGACCCAGTACTTC
.,TRBJ1-6,TRBD1,15,TRBV4-2,CASSPRTGEVSPLHF,TGTGCCAGCAGCCCCCGGACAGGGGAAGTCTCACCCCTCCACTTT
few,TRBJ2-2,.,18,TRBV3-1/TRBV3-2,CASSQDDYRAPNTGELFF,TGTGCCAGCAGCCAAGACGACTACAGGGCCCCGAACACCGGGGAGCTGTTTTTT
.,TRBJ1-1,.,14,TRBV5-6,CASSPMDKNTEAFF,TGTGCCAGCAGCCCCATGGACAAGAACACTGAAGCTTTCTTT
.,TRBJ2-1,TRBD2,18,TRBV6-2/TRBV6-3,CASSSPGAPGLGDYEQFF,TGTGCCAGCAGTTCGCCGGGCGCACCGGGACTAGGAGATTATGAGCAGTTCTTC
few,TRBJ1-5,.,14,TRBV5-6,CASSSAQGDQPQHF,TGTGCCAGCAGCTCGGCACAGGGCGATCAGCCCCAGCATTTT
.,TRBJ1-2,.,15,TRBV7-9,CASSARDRIFYGYTF,TGTGCCAGCAGCGCTAGAGACAGGATATTCTATGGCTACACCTTC
.,TRBJ1-2,.,15,TRBV27,CASSSYEGPSSGYTF,TGTGCCAGCAGTTCCTACGAGGGTCCTTCTAGCGGCTACACCTTC
.,TRBJ1-5,.,15,TRBV5-1,CASSATGSGNQPQHF,TGCGCCAGCAGCGCTACAGGGTCGGGCAATCAGCCCCAGCATTTT
.,TRBJ2-5,TRBD1,13,TRBV11-2,CASRGTAQETQYF,TGTGCCAGCAGGGGGACAGCCCAAGAGACCCAGTACTTC
once,TRBJ1-1,.,14,TRBV19,CASSFGQTVTEAFF,TGTGCCAGTAGTTTTGGGCAGACAGTCACTGAAGCTTTCTTT
.,TRBJ1-6,TRBD1,13,TRBV29-1,CSVETGDNSPLHF,TGCAGCGTTGAAACAGGGGATAATTCACCCCTCCACTTT
.,TRBJ1-5,.,17,TRBV7-8,CASSSSRREGSYQPQHF,TGTGCCAGCAGCTCCTCTCGGAGGGAAGGGTCATATCAGCCCCAGCATTTT
.,TRBJ1-4,.,14,TRBV15,CATSRDLEGRKLFF,TGTGCCACCAGCAGAGATTTGGAGGGGAGAAAACTGTTTTTT
.,TRBJ2-3,.,16,TRBV7-2,CASSPRLGLSTDTQYF,TGTGCCAGCAGCCCTCGACTAGGACTTAGCACAGATACGCAGTATTTT
few,TRBJ2-7,.,15,TRBV4-1,CASSHGDSYDDEQYF,TGCGCCAGCAGCCACGGGGACTCATACGACGACGAGCAGTACTTC
.,TRBJ2-7,.,15,TRBV19,CASSMRDLSSYEQYF,TGTGCCAGTAGTATGAGGGATTTAAGCTCCTACGAGCAGTACTTC
.,TRBJ1-2,.,14,TRBV5-1,CASSGGSLNYGYTF,TGCGCCAGCAGTGGGGGGTCATTGAACTATGGCTACACCTTC
.,TRBJ1-5,.,15,TRBV21-1,CASSKASRLGQPQHF,TGTGCCAGCAGCAAAGCCTCGAGGTTGGGTCAGCCCCAGCATTTT
.,TRBJ1-3,.,17,TRBV2,CASTRHRRGGSGNTIYF,TGTGCCAGCACCCGACATAGAAGGGGCGGCTCTGGAAACACCATATATTTT
.,TRBJ1-3,.,16,TRBV5-5,CASSSGLPGSGNTIYF,TGTGCCAGCAGTTCAGGGTTGCCCGGGTCTGGAAACACCATATATTTT
few,TRBJ1-1,.,13,TRBV5-4,CASSLDRITEAFF,TGTGCCAGCAGCCTGGACAGAATCACCGAAGCTTTCTTT
.,TRBJ2-1,TRBD1,14,TRBV19,CATSTDRAYNEQFF,TGTGCCACCTCCACAGACAGGGCGTACAATGAGCAGTTCTTC
few,TRBJ1-5,.,14,TRBV2,CASVSSGRDQPQHF,TGTGCCAGCGTGAGTTCGGGGAGAGATCAGCCCCAGCATTTT
once,TRBJ1-6,TRBD1,15,TRBV30,CAWSAYRGGSSPLHF,TGTGCCTGGAGTGCGTACAGGGGTGGTAGTTCACCCCTCCACTTT
.,TRBJ2-4,TRBD2,15,TRBV5-4,CASSLAGGVKNIQYF,TGTGCCAGCAGCTTGGCGGGGGGGGTCAAAAACATTCAGTACTTC
.,TRBJ2-5,.,13,TRBV20-1,CSASGRFRETQYF,TGCAGTGCTAGTGGCAGGTTCAGAGAGACCCAGTACTTC
.,TRBJ1-2,.,14,TRBV29-1,CSVGVAGANYGYTF,TGCAGCGTTGGGGTGGCAGGGGCTAACTATGGCTACACCTTC
.,TRBJ2-5,TRBD2,15,TRBV5-4,CASSSGLAEQETQYF,TGTGCCAGCAGCTCGGGACTAGCCGAACAAGAGACCCAGTACTTC
.,TRBJ1-2,TRBD1,15,TRBV6-1,CASRDRTGGAYGYTF,TGTGCCAGCAGGGATAGGACAGGGGGCGCCTATGGCTACACCTTC
.,TRBJ1-2,.,16,TRBV19,CAAKGHGISPDYGYTF,TGTGCGGCAAAGGGACATGGGATTTCCCCGGACTATGGCTACACCTTC
.,TRBJ2-1,.,13,TRBV2,CASSEEQYNEQFF,TGTGCCAGCAGTGAAGAACAGTACAATGAGCAGTTCTTC
.,TRBJ2-5,TRBD1,13,TRBV7-9,CASSYGQGGTQYF,TGTGCCAGCAGCTACGGACAGGGGGGGACCCAGTACTTC
.,TRBJ2-1,.,15,TRBV5-1,CASSLGQESYNEQFF,TGCGCCAGCAGCTTGGGTCAGGAAAGCTACAATGAGCAGTTCTTC
.,TRBJ2-3,TRBD2,14,TRBV5-4,CASSLVGRADTQYF,TGTGCCAGCAGCTTGGTGGGGAGGGCGGATACGCAGTATTTT
.,TRBJ2-1,.,15,TRBV2,CASRGRAAPYNEQFF,TGTGCCAGCAGGGGGCGAGCCGCGCCCTACAATGAGCAGTTCTTC
.,TRBJ1-2,.,14,TRBV27,CASSLFPLNYGYTF,TGTGCCAGCAGTTTATTCCCGTTAAACTATGGCTACACCTTC
.,TRBJ2-7,TRBD2,16,TRBV2,CASRLLTSGGASEQYF,TGTGCCAGCAGGCTACTGACTAGCGGGGGGGCAAGCGAGCAGTACTTC
.,TRBJ2-5,TRBD1,15,TRBV18,CASSPQSPGGETQYF,TGTGCCAGCTCACCACAAAGCCCAGGGGGAGAGACCCAGTACTTC
few,TRBJ1-5,.,16,TRBV19,CASSILEGQNNQPQHF,TGTGCCAGTAGTATTTTAGAGGGTCAGAACAATCAGCCCCAGCATTTT
.,TRBJ1-2,.,13,TRBV6-2/TRBV6-3,CASSSGGSYGYTF,TGTGCCAGCAGTTCGGGGGGCAGCTATGGCTACACCTTC
.,TRBJ2-2,.,13,TRBV5-4,CASSRVVTGELFF,TGTGCCAGCAGCCGGGTCGTCACCGGGGAGCTGTTTTTT
.,TRBJ1-1,TRBD1,12,TRBV29-1,CSGRQGAGEAFF,TGCAGCGGTAGACAGGGGGCTGGTGAAGCTTTCTTT
.,TRBJ1-2,.,13,TRBV19,CASSPSPVRGYTF,TGTGCCAGTAGTCCCAGCCCCGTGAGGGGCTACACCTTC
.,TRBJ2-5,TRBD2,15,TRBV18,CASSPKAGADETQYF,TGTGCCAGCTCTCCCAAAGCGGGGGCCGATGAGACCCAGTACTTC
.,TRBJ2-2,.,16,TRBV27,CASSLRQDANTGELFF,TGTGCCAGCAGTTTGAGACAGGACGCGAACACCGGGGAGCTGTTTTTT
.,TRBJ1-3,.,16,TRBV5-4,CASSSAMGAGGNTIYF,TGTGCCAGCAGCTCGGCAATGGGGGCGGGTGGAAACACCATATATTTT
many,TRBJ2-2,TRBD2,17,TRBV2,CASSEGSSGGNTGELFF,TGTGCCAGCAGTGAAGGTTCTAGCGGGGGGAACACCGGGGAGCTGTTTTTT
.,TRBJ1-1,TRBD1,14,TRBV7-9,CASSRQGSDTEAFF,TGTGCCAGCAGCCGACAGGGTTCGGACACTGAAGCTTTCTTT
.,TRBJ2-2,TRBD1,15,TRBV29-1,CSVPAGTGNTGELFF,TGCAGCGTGCCGGCCGGGACAGGGAACACCGGGGAGCTGTTTTTT
.,TRBJ2-7,TRBD1,12,TRBV30,CAWKGAPDEQYF,TGTGCCTGGAAGGGGGCCCCGGACGAGCAGTACTTC
.,TRBJ1-6,TRBD1,20,TRBV4-1,CASSLTGTGGSTSYNSPLHF,TGCGCCAGCAGCCTTACCGGGACAGGAGGATCTACGTCCTATAATTCACCCCTCCACTTT